What follows describes a single TCR beta chain. There is no known antigen for this receptor. No base qualities exist here, and no much larger clone lies one base off it. This specimen comes from a study of glioma-infiltrating T cells after dendritic cell vaccination (dated by TCRdb to 2016 to 2017). Broadly, across the study: The cohort included around 15 glioblastoma patients drawn from Phase I and II dendritic cell vaccination trials, of whom 9 were newly diagnosed and 6 had recurrent disease. Tumor-infiltrating lymphocyte content was quantified and tumor and blood repertoires were compared in dendritic cell-vaccinated glioblastoma patients by deep sequencing of TCR beta CDR3 regions. The vaccine was prepared from monocyte-derived dendritic cells that were cultured for around 7 days with IL-4 and GM-CSF and then pulsed overnight with autologous tumor lysate. Each patient was given three intradermal dendritic cell vaccine injections, spaced two weeks apart, in the arm below the axilla. Patients received autologous tumor lysate-pulsed dendritic cell vaccination between about 2003 and 2012. Survival after dendritic cell vaccination was correlated with TCR sequencing metrics, such as TIL content and the overlap between tumor and blood repertoires.

Here is what the overall study found, with its caveats: The cohort was small and heterogeneous, only a few patients had full blood and tumor sets, and even fewer had initial-recurrent tumor pairs. The response model built on TCR overlap across three groups was characterized as speculative, with prospective validation still needed. Higher estimated pretreatment TIL content predicted longer time to progression and overall survival after dendritic cell vaccination. TCR clonality showed no direct relationship with survival, which suggests that a diverse polyclonal response may matter.

Using the immunoSEQ assay, TCRB CDR3 regions were amplified from 1.5 to 2 micrograms of genomic DNA, or from all available DNA when less than that was on hand. Multiplex PCR used 60 forward primers for TCR V beta segments and 13 reverse primers for J beta segments. Synthetic control templates were spiked into each sample at limiting dilution to estimate reads per starting template. The Illumina HiSeq System generated sequencing reads of 87 bp. From the authors' description of their analysis: PCR and sequencing errors were removed by merging closely related sequences with a nearest neighbor algorithm. TCR overlap was defined as the percentage of unique tumor TCR beta sequences that were also present in the same patient's peripheral blood. The immuneACCESS repertoire file appears here via TCRdb, limited to in-frame rearrangements. These files lack a portion of the clones; in checked studies, under half of the deficit traces to unresolved V genes, and the cause of the others is not known. V and J calls and clone size come straight from that table; D and trimming were deduced from the DNA. Across this sample there are about 67,000 clones, with 81% seen only once. The ten most abundant clones make up less than 8% of the sample.

To be selected, patients needed enough residual fresh-frozen tumor tissue and more than two years of available survival data. None of the glioblastoma patients carried an isocitrate dehydrogenase mutation, although molecular status otherwise varied. PBMC were collected before vaccination, two weeks after the third vaccination, and at tumor progression if progression occurred. The Qiagen DNeasy Blood extraction Kit was used to extract genomic DNA. Reading from cysteine to phenylalanine, the CDR3 counts 18 amino acids. The sequence is cut down to CDR3 DNA, 54 bases in frame from base 1. From a lookup of the germline V gene, CDR1 and CDR2 are LGHNA and YSLEER. Trimming costs V 1 base and J 0 bases, and their ends lie 13 bases apart.

The sequenced sample was blood, obtained before dendritic cell vaccination. The sequence was collected from a human donor with glioblastoma. Here the chain combines TRBV4-3 and TRBJ1-6; no confident D gene assignment can be made. The nucleotide sequence is given as TGCGCCAGCAGCCAAGCATATCACGGGAGCTCCTATAATTCACCCCTCCACTTT. This encodes CASSQAYHGSSYNSPLHF.